This record covers a single T cell receptor beta chain. This receptor's antigen is unknown. No per-base quality is available; no much larger clone lies one base away. These data belong to a study of cytomegalovirus exposure and HLA in healthy donors (dated by TCRdb to about 2017). Background for the entire study: According to an earlier analysis of 450 to 650 of the donors, about 179 million T cells yielded 120 million or so unique TCR beta sequences and approximately 300 Gb of sequence data. An early release covering roughly 640 HLA-typed donors comprised about 300 gigabases of sequencing data and 85 million to 100 million unique TCR sequences. Of the roughly 390 genotyped donors, approximately 83% fell in the genetic ancestry cluster associated with self-reported Caucasian donors. The aim of the study was to test whether cataloging public T cell receptors could identify signatures of past pathogen exposure. The T cell repertoires of 670 or so subjects were profiled by immunosequencing and related to cytomegalovirus serostatus. Along with the approximately 700-subject first cohort, a separate validation cohort of around 120 different subjects was used. The study combined high-throughput TCR immunosequencing, statistical association of individual TCRs with disease status, and machine learning to predict cytomegalovirus infection status. To study patterns of TCR occurrence, a later analysis re-analyzed previously published TCR beta repertoires from hundreds of donors and added high-resolution HLA genotyping. Rather than using new phenotypic data, the later analysis identified candidate immune exposures from TCR beta sequences and from how often those sequences occurred across donors. An earlier analysis of about 600 of the donors used high-throughput TCR beta sequencing to judge whether each TCR beta V gene segment behaved as functional or pseudogenic. Donor age, sex, ethnicity and CMV serostatus were collected together with the repertoire data. A later genetic analysis used genome-wide SNP genotypes for about 60% of the 666 donors, treating that subset as a discovery cohort. Every repertoire in the discovery cohort had been generated on one and the same sequencing platform. HLA typing included class I and class II loci at four-digit resolution. Typing coverage varied by locus: about 629-640 donors for A, B, C, DRB1 and DQB1; 522 for DQA1; approximately 610 for DPA1; around 490 for DPB1. Several DR-DQ haplotypes were handled as single units for association and clustering because linkage in the cohort was strong. Across approximately 400 genotyped donors of the cohort, an average of about 250,000 unique TCR beta nucleotide sequences per donor were sequenced, and approximately 17% of those sequences were non-productive.

CDR1 and CDR2, looked up from the germline V gene, are SGHRS and YFSETQ. The CDR3 starts with the cysteine, ends with the phenylalanine, and has 15 residues. Kept here is only the CDR3 DNA, which spans 45 bases and is read in frame from base 1. V gives up 1 base and J gives up 8 bases, and the segment between their germline ends measures 15 bases. The cohort consisted of 670 or so healthy bone marrow donors. All cohort members were sampled while nominally healthy, although unrecorded immune exposures were likely present. The donor was CMV seropositive and was included in the group of 250 to 350 seropositive cohort members. A peripheral blood sample was collected from each donor, and TCR beta sequencing was performed on peripheral blood mononuclear cells. The Qiagen DNeasy Blood Extraction Kit was used to extract genomic DNA from the blood cell samples. Library prep was done by the immunoSEQ multiplex PCR assay. A mixture of 60 forward primers for TCR Vbeta segments and 13 reverse primers for TCR Jbeta segments was used in the multiplex PCR. A multiplex PCR assay on genomic DNA amplified the CDR3 region of rearranged TCR beta genes. On the Illumina HiSeq System, the amplified TCR beta libraries were sequenced as 87-base-pair reads. In the original analysis: A later analysis counted tens of millions of unique TCR beta chains across the 500 to 850 repertoires, and around 9.9 million of these chains were shared by at least two donors. Raw reads were error-corrected and collapsed into unique sequences by a nearest-neighbor algorithm in which closely related sequences were merged to remove PCR and sequencing errors. V, D and J gene segments were assigned by aligning CDR3 sequences to IMGT reference sequences. For a sequence to be retained, at least a six-nucleotide match to both a V gene segment and a J gene segment was required. A rearrangement was called productive if the CDR3 had no stop codons and remained in frame with V and J, and every other rearrangement was called non-productive. CDR3 was defined according to IMGT convention as the region running from the second conserved V-encoded cysteine to the conserved J-encoded phenylalanine. The earlier analysis of fewer than 750 of the donors excluded sequences that lacked an unambiguous match to a single V gene segment. An earlier analysis of over 450 of the donors classified V segments as functional when productive rearrangements were above 56.7% and as segregating when the standard deviation between donors was above 5%. To diagnose cytomegalovirus status from the catalog of TCR beta chain sequences, a statistical classification framework was built. In a later analysis, V and J genes were assigned by comparing TCR nucleotide sequences against IMGT/GENE-DB human TR gene sequences. Using the TCRdist pipeline, a later analysis assigned CDR3 sequences along with most-parsimonious VDJ recombination scenarios. A later analysis defined each TCR beta chain by its CDR3 amino acid sequence plus V-gene family, and excluded reads lacking a unique V-gene family. A later analysis removed over 500 highly shared, low-generation-probability nucleotide sequences to deal with suspected cross-contamination and a sequencing artifact. For each public chain, a later analysis derived a clonal expansion index from normalized ranks of inferred template counts within each repertoire. In a later analysis, generation probabilities were computed with a VDJ recombination model fitted to out-of-frame rearrangements, and the resulting probabilities were checked against IGoR. A later analysis scored TCR-TCR, TCR-HLA and TCR-CMV co-occurrence with hypergeometric tests, applying a repertoire-size bias correction to TCR pairs. In a later analysis, false discovery rates were estimated by permuting HLA or CMV assignments 20 times. A later analysis grouped co-occurring TCRs with DBSCAN, adding TCRdist sequence similarity when clustering within HLA-allele-positive subsets. Co-occurrence clustering excluded repertoires with fewer than 30,000 or more than 120,000 public chains, plus five with anomalous nucleotide sharing. The clones in this table, taken by TCRdb from immuneACCESS, are in-frame only. Not every clone is retained; where verified, under half of the shortfall comes from an unresolved V gene, and the cause of the rest is unknown. The V and J calls and clone size are taken from that table; D and trimming were inferred from the DNA. This sample has about 130,000 clones in its table, and over 70% of those were observed once. The ten largest clonotypes hold 2.6% of the sample.

General findings and caveats noted by the study authors: Most TCR sequences were observed very rarely across donors, whereas some public TCRs were present in many individuals. Because HLA typing was unavailable for some donors at each locus, only the typed subset was used in association tests. The only immune exposure information available for the cohort was CMV serostatus. In a later genetic analysis, fewer N-insertions in productive TCRs were reported among donors in an Asian-associated ancestry cluster than the approximately 670-donor mean. A group of highly shared sequence variants was considered likely to be a technical artifact of the sequencing pipeline. When HLA alleles, especially DR and DQ, strongly co-occurred, attributing TCR associations to individual alleles was difficult. According to a later analysis, most CMV-associated TCR beta chains appeared to be HLA-restricted, and the HLA associations seemed to be driven largely by CMV exposure. A further reported finding was that TCR beta sequences accurately predicted the HLA-A and HLA-B alleles for most subjects in the first cohort. An earlier analysis of approximately 590 of the donors showed that most TCR beta V segments appeared in productive rearrangements either about 87% or about 30% of the time, which broadly matched IMGT annotations. Roughly uniform sequencing depth across donors was assumed in presence/absence analyses, although this assumption may not hold. In a later analysis, HLA-associated TCR beta chains showed more clonal expansion and lower generation probabilities than non-associated chains that were equally common. According to the authors, the approach could potentially be generalized to other disease states and immunological phenotypes. Fewer than 20 rarely observed V segments, including chromosome 9 orphons, were excluded from the earlier analysis of 550 to 700 of the donors because counts were too low. Some IMGT-functional V segments, including TRBV6-2 and TRBV6-3, could not be told apart with the 87-base-pair reads, so those segments were excluded. In a later analysis, some 18,000 TCR beta sequences were associated with specific HLA alleles at a false discovery rate of 0.05. V-gene and J-gene trimming of TCR beta chains was associated with a missense DCLRE1C variant in a later genetic analysis, and the association was replicated in an independent cohort. The study gave a list of some 150 TCR beta chains associated with cytomegalovirus. Cytomegalovirus status was reported to be diagnosed by the classifier with high specificity and sensitivity in both the original and validation cohorts. A few of the identified cytomegalovirus-associated TCR beta chains were confirmed in vitro to be specific for cytomegalovirus antigens. A later analysis found that TCR association rates varied across HLA loci, with DRB1 alleles showing the most associated TCRs and HLA-C alleles the fewest. According to a later analysis, parvovirus B19, influenza, CMV and Epstein-Barr virus appeared linked to several top co-occurrence clusters. Linkage disequilibrium might explain the correlated functional status among segregating V segments, but an unknown experimental factor could not be ruled out. Only TCR beta chains were sequenced in this cohort, and the absence of alpha or paired-chain data limited detectable features.

The sequence was collected from a woman aged 60-75 years in good health and CMV-seropositive. Sequencing was carried out using PBMCs. The V and J segments used are TRBV5-1 and TRBJ1-4; TRBD1 is a possible D gene, resting on 5 matching bases. The bases are TGCGCCAGCAGCTTGAGGGACCCTGGAGGGGAAAAACTGTTTTTT. Translated, this is CASSLRDPGGEKLFF.